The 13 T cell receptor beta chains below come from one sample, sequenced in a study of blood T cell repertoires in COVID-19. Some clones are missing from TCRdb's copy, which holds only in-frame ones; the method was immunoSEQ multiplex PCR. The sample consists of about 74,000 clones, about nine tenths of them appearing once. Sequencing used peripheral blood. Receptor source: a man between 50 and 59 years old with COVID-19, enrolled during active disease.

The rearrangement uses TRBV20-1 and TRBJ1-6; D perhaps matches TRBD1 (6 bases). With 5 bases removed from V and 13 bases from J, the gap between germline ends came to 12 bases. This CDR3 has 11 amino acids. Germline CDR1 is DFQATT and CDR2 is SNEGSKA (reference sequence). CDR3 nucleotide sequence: TGCAGTGCTGGCGGGCAGGGGCCCCTCCACTTT. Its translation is CSAGGQGPLHF.

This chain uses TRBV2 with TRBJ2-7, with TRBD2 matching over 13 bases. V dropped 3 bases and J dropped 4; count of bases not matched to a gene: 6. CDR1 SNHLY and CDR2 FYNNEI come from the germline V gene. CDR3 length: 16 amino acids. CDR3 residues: CASSEWTSGSLYEQYV. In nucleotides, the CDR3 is TGTGCCAGCAGTGAGTGGACTAGCGGGAGTTTGTACGAGCAGTACGTC.

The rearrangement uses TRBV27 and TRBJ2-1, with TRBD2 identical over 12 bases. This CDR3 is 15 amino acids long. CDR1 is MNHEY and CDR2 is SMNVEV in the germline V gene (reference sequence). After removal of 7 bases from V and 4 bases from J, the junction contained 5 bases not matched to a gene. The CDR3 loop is CASNGLAGRYNEQFF. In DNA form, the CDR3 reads TGTGCCAGCAATGGACTAGCGGGACGTTACAATGAGCAGTTCTTC.

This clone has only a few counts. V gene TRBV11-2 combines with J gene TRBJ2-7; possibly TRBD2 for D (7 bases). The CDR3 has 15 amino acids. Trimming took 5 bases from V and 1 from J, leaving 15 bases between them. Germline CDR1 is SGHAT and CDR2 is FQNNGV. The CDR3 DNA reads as TGTGCCAGCAGCCCAAGGGGGGGAGGGTCCTACGAGCAGTACGTC. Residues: CASSPRGGGSYEQYV.

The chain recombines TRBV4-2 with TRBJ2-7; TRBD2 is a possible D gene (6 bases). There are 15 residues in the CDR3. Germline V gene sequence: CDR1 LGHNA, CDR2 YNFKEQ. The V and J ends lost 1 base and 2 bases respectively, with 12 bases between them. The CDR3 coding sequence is TGTGCCAGCAGCCAAGTAGAGCGGGCCCCCTACGAGCAGTACTTC. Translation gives CASSQVERAPYEQYF.

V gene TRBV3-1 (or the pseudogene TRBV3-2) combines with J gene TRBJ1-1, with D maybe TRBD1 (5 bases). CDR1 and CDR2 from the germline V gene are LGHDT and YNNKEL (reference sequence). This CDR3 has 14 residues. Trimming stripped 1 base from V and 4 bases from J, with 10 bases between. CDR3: CASSQGRVLTEAFF. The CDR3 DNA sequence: TGTGCCAGCAGCCAAGGCAGGGTCCTCACTGAAGCTTTCTTT.

The CDR3, as DNA: TGCGCCAGCAGCTTAGGGGGCGTGTGGGATACGCAGTATTTT. Its protein is CASSLGGVWDTQYF. The V and J genes are TRBV5-1 and TRBJ2-3, with TRBD1 identical over 7 bases. Germline V gene lookup returns CDR1 SGHRS and CDR2 YFSETQ. The V and J ends lost 2 bases and 6 bases, in that order; junction bases with no gene match: 6. The CDR3 is made up of 14 amino acids.

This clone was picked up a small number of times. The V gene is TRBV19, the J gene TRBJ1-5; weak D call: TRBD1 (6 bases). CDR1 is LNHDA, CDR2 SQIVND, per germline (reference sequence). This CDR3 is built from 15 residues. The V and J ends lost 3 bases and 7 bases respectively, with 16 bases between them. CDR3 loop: CASSMLDSGVQPQHF. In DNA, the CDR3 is TGTGCCAGTAGTATGTTGGATTCAGGGGTCCAGCCCCAGCATTTT. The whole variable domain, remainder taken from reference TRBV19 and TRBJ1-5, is DGGITQSPKYLFRKEGQNVTLSCEQNLNHDAMYWYRQDPGQGLRLIYYSQIVNDFQKGDIAEGYSVSREKKESFPLTVTSAQKNPTAFYLCASSMLDSGVQPQHFGDGTRLSIL.

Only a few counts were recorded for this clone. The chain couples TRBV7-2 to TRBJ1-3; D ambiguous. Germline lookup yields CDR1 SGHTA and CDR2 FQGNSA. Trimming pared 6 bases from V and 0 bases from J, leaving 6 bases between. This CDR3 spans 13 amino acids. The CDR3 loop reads CASSSSSGNTIYF. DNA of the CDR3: TGTGCCAGCAGTTCTAGCTCTGGAAACACCATATATTTT.

In DNA, the CDR3 is TGTGCCAGCAGCCCGGGGGCCCGGGGGGGGCGTTCAGGGGAGCTGTTTTTT. The encoded protein is CASSPGARGGRSGELFF. The chain links TRBV27 to TRBJ2-2; TRBD2 agrees at 8 bases. V gave up 6 bases and J gave up 8 bases; unmatched junction bases: 17. The CDR3 loop spans 17 amino acids. The germline V gene has CDR1 MNHEY and CDR2 SMNVEV (reference sequence).

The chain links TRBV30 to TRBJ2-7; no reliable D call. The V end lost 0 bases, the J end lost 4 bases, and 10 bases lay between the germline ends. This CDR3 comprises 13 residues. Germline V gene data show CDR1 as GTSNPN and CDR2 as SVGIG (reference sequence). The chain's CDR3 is CAWSVGGSYEQYV. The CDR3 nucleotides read TGTGCCTGGAGTGTCGGCGGTAGTTACGAGCAGTACGTC.

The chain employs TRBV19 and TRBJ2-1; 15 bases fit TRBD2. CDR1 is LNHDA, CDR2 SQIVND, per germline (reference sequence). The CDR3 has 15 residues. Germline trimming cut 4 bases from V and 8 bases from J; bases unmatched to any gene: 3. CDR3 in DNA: TGTGCCAGTAGTAGGACTAGCGGGGGGGAATATGAGCAGTTCTTC. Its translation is CASSRTSGGEYEQFF.

The chain's CDR3 is CASSFETGADEQFF. The CDR3 bases are TGCGCCAGCAGCTTTGAAACAGGGGCGGATGAGCAGTTCTTC. The genes are TRBV5-1 and TRBJ2-1, with 7 bases lining up with TRBD1. After removal of 2 bases from V and 8 bases from J, the junction contained 7 bases not matched to a gene. From germline, CDR1 is SGHRS and CDR2 YFSETQ. This CDR3 has 14 residues.